This T cell receptor (beta chain) was recovered during a study of T cell responses to AZD1222 COVID-19 vaccine (dated by TCRdb to the early 2020s). Looking at the study overall: AZD1222 recipients with second doses at about 4 weeks or about 12 weeks were pooled, because spike-specific TCR depth and breadth did not differ between schedules. Trial participants were enrolled into age subgroups of 18-55, 56-69 and 70-plus years, which contained about 150, 27 and 61 TCR-sequenced participants, respectively. TCR sequencing was performed for more than 230 trial participants, of whom about 200 were given two doses of AZD1222 and around 25 were given two doses of MenACWY control vaccine. Study-wide conclusions, independent of this receptor: In the small 56-69-year group, the increase in depth fell short of significance, most likely because of low power. Only five to seven AZD1222 recipients were SARS-CoV-2 seropositive at baseline, limiting conclusions about previously exposed vaccinees. Reportedly, almost half of the unique spike-specific TCRs recognized epitopes lying outside the regions that are mutated in the B.1.351 and B.1.1.7 variants. Because no day 14 peak-response samples were available, repertoires were characterized only after the peak T cell response. The vaccine-associated CD4 TCRs covered the entire spike protein, and the dominant responses fell in regions 160-218 and 743-854. After two AZD1222 doses, spike-specific TCR breadth and depth were significantly higher than at day 0 and than in MenACWY recipients. Most participants were white British and females outnumbered males, and the authors suggested that clonal diversity may have been underestimated.

About this clone: Its antigen is still unknown. No qualities accompany the bases; no much larger clone lies one base away.

The CDR3 regions of human TCRbeta chains were analyzed by immunosequencing. The original pipeline was this. Repertoire TCRs were matched against a reference library of SARS-CoV-2-specific TCRs generated with the MIRA antigen-specificity platform. Breadth was defined as the fraction of unique TCRs that were SARS-CoV-2-associated. Depth was defined as the fraction of total T cells that were SARS-CoV-2-associated. Using the MIRA data, every spike-specific TCR was mapped to the spike region that the TCR reacted to and assigned to either a CD4 or a CD8 class. Log10-transformed breadth and depth values were compared by one-way ANOVA with Sidak's multiple comparisons tests. The immuneACCESS repertoire file appears here via TCRdb, limited to in-frame rearrangements. These files lack a portion of the clones; in checked studies, under half of the deficit traces to unresolved V genes, and the cause of the others is not known. V and J calls and clone size are those listed in that table; D and trimming were worked out from the DNA. The table for this sample lists 100,000 to 150,000 clones; about nine tenths of them were counted only once. The top ten clonotypes cover around 5.9% of the sample.

The meaning of the sample's time point label: baseline before first vaccination. Vaccinee samples were obtained from the UK trials COV001 and COV002, which included a single-blind randomized controlled phase 2/3 trial of AZD1222 (ChAdOx1 nCoV-19) in healthy adults. Trial participant PBMC samples were collected at day 0 and day 28 after the second dose for TCRbeta chain sequencing. The CDR3 measures 15 amino acids from cysteine to phenylalanine. The kept DNA is CDR3 alone, 45 bases in frame from the first base. Between the V and J ends, shortened by 10 bases and 0 bases respectively, the junction contains 18 bases. The germline V gene (reference sequence) yields LNHDA for CDR1 and SQIVND for CDR2.

The source was peripheral blood, collected on day 0 of AZD1222 vaccination. This sequence originates from an adult in good health. This chain is built from TRBV19 and TRBJ1-1; too little of a D gene remains to name it. The nucleotides are TGTGCCACCTCGTGGAGTGATCAGATGAACACTGAAGCTTTCTTT. It translates as CATSWSDQMNTEAFF. Extended through the reference TRBV19 and TRBJ1-1 proteins, this CDR3 yields the full variable domain: DGGITQSPKYLFRKEGQNVTLSCEQNLNHDAMYWYRQDPGQGLRLIYYSQIVNDFQKGDIAEGYSVSREKKESFPLTVTSAQKNPTAFYLCATSWSDQMNTEAFFGQGTRLTVV.